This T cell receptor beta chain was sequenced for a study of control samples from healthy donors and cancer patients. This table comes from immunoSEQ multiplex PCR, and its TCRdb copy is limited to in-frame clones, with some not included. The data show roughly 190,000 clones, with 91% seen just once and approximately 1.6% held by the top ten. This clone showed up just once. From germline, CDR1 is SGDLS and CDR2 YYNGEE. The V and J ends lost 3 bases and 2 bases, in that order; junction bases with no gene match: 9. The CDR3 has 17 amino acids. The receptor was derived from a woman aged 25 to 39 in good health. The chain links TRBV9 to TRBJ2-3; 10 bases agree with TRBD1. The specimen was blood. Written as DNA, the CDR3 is TGTGCCAGCAGCGCGCCGGGACAGGGGACGGACACAGATACGCAGTATTTT. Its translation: CASSAPGQGTDTDTQYF.